Below, 30 T cell receptor beta chains from the same sample are listed, as sequenced in a study of blood T cells in healthy people across ages. A J-beta primer mix and a sample-barcoded 5' primer were used in a second PCR of roughly 6 to 12 cycles. TCRdb ran MiXCR on the 5' RACE reads and lists one entry per CDR3 protein. The sample has roughly 800,000 distinct CDR3 sequences, just under 25% seen once; the top ten hold 8% to 10%. In addition, the sample was reused for a study of T cells of mothers and their children.

Sequencing input: blood. The receptors here all came from a boy aged 5-17 years in good health.

This clonotype occurred many times. V and J are TRBV7-6 and TRBJ1-6; TRBD1 matches at 8 bases. Per germline, CDR1 SGHVS and CDR2 FNYEAQ. This CDR3 spans 16 amino acids. The V gene end was trimmed by 1 base and the J gene end by 6 bases; junction bases not matched to a gene: 5. CDR3 in DNA: TGTGCCAGCAGCTTAGGAGGACAGGGAGCTAATTCACCCCTCCACTTT. This codes for CASSLGGQGANSPLHF.

This clonotype was detected only a few times. This rearrangement joins TRBV11-1 to TRBJ2-7, with TRBD1 as a possible D gene (7 bases). CDR3 length equals 15 residues. Germline CDR1 reads SGHAT; CDR2 reads FQDESV (reference sequence). With 3 bases removed from V and 2 bases from J, the gap between germline ends came to 14 bases. As DNA, the CDR3 is TGTGCCAGCAGCTTCTCGCGGGACAGTGCCTACGAGCAGTACTTC. Amino acids: CASSFSRDSAYEQYF.

The gene calls are TRBV7-2 and TRBJ2-6, with D possibly being TRBD1 (5 bases). Trimming took off 5 bases at V and 1 base at J, with 9 bases between the two ends. Per the germline V gene, CDR1 is SGHTA and CDR2 is FQGNSA. The CDR3 is made up of 15 amino acids. In nucleotides, the CDR3 is TGTGCCAGCAGCAGACAGATTTCTGGGGCCAACGTCCTGACTTTC. This gives the protein CASSRQISGANVLTF.

This chain links TRBV20-1 with TRBJ2-5; D is perhaps TRBD2 (5 bases). V shed 3 bases and J shed 2 bases, with 13 bases lying between them. CDR3 size: 14 residues. Looked up from germline, CDR1 is DFQATT and CDR2 is SNEGSKA (reference sequence). CDR3 loop: CSASWTGLQETQYF. The DNA for the CDR3 is TGCAGTGCTAGTTGGACTGGATTACAAGAGACCCAGTACTTC.

This rearrangement joins TRBV7-2 to TRBJ2-1, with D unclear. V lost 2 bases, J lost 4 bases, and 9 bases lay in between. Germline CDR1 is SGHTA and CDR2 is FQGNSA. The CDR3 has 14 amino acids. The CDR3 bases are TGTGCCAGCAGCTTAACCCTAATTTACAATGAGCAGTTCTTC. This codes for CASSLTLIYNEQFF.

This clonotype was seen a few times. This chain connects TRBV25-1 to TRBJ2-5; tentatively, D is TRBD1 (6 bases). This CDR3 is built from 15 residues. The V end lost 6 bases, the J end lost 2 bases, and 16 bases lay between the germline ends. Per the germline V gene, CDR1 is MGHDK and CDR2 is SYGVNS. Written as DNA, the CDR3 is TGTGCCAGCAGAAAGACAGGCGGACATCAAGAGACCCAGTACTTC. It yields the protein CASRKTGGHQETQYF.

V usage is TRBV11-2 and J usage is TRBJ2-5; unclear D gene. V gave up 0 bases and J gave up 6 bases, with 17 bases separating them. Germline CDR1 reads SGHAT; CDR2 reads FQNNGV. The CDR3 sequence is 16 residues long. CDR3 in amino acids: CASSLDPGILLQTQYF. The CDR3 DNA is TGTGCCAGCAGCTTAGATCCCGGAATACTACTGCAGACCCAGTACTTC.

This clonotype occurred a few times. This sequence joins TRBV29-1 and TRBJ2-7; tentative D call: TRBD1 (6 bases). The J call may be in error: the DNA end matches TRBJ2-1 better. CDR1 and CDR2 (germline): SQVTM, ANQGSEA. CDR3 length equals 13 residues. For the CDR3, the DNA is TGCAGCGTTGACCTCGGTAGGGGGTCTGAGCAGTTCTTC. Translating gives CSVDLGRGSEQFF.

This clonotype was observed a few times. This sequence joins TRBV28 and TRBJ2-2, with D perhaps being TRBD1 or TRBD2 (5 bases each). Germline CDR1 and CDR2: MDHEN and SYDVKM. This CDR3 region has 14 residues. Between the trimmed V and J ends, which lost 7 bases and 6 bases, there was a span of 15 bases. As DNA, the CDR3 is TGTGCCAGCACCTTAGAGGGGTTCTCCGGGGAGCTGTTTTTT. Translation gives CASTLEGFSGELFF.

The CDR3 loop reads CAIRTSPGTGAKMYEQYF. DNA of the CDR3: TGTGCCATCAGGACCTCCCCCGGGACAGGGGCCAAAATGTACGAGCAGTACTTC. The J gene is TRBJ2-7, the V gene TRBV10-3, with 10 bases aligning to TRBD1. The CDR3 contains 18 residues. The germline CDR1 and CDR2 sequences are ENHRY and SYGVKD. The J segment lost 4 bases and the V segment lost 6 bases, leaving 18 bases of the junction unmatched.

About this clonotype itself: The germline gene is not matched at one end of the junction; a read error may be the cause. J is TRBJ2-3 and V is TRBV4-2; D is perhaps TRBD2 (6 bases). The CDR3 consists of 16 residues. Germline-derived CDR1 and CDR2 are LGHNA and YNFKEQ. The CDR3 protein is CASSQAPGDRTDTQYF. The CDR3 coding sequence is TGTGCCAGCAGCCAAGCTCCGGGAGACCGCACGGATACGCAGTATTTT.

This clonotype was detected only a few times. The chain combines TRBV4-2 with TRBJ2-7, with TRBD2 matching over 10 bases. V lost 0 bases and J lost 7; bases outside the gene matches: 9. This CDR3 contains 16 residues. Germline V gene sequence: CDR1 LGHNA, CDR2 YNFKEQ. The CDR3 nucleotides are TGTGCCAGCAGCCAAGACGGCCTAGCGGGAGTTGGAGAGCAGTACTTC. Translation: CASSQDGLAGVGEQYF.

This clonotype occurred a few times. This chain links TRBV27 with TRBJ2-5; D may be TRBD1 (5 bases). There are 13 residues in the CDR3. Germline assignment: CDR1 MNHEY and CDR2 SMNVEV (reference sequence). Trimming pared 5 bases from V and 7 bases from J, leaving 14 bases between. The CDR3 loop is CASSLQDMGTQYF. The CDR3 DNA reads as TGTGCCAGCAGTCTACAGGATATGGGGACCCAGTACTTC.

This chain connects TRBV20-1 to TRBJ1-5; D is possibly TRBD1 (6 bases). The CDR3 is 14 amino acids. CDR1 is DFQATT, CDR2 SNEGSKA, per germline (reference sequence). V shed 1 base and J shed 4 bases, with 11 bases lying between them. CDR3 DNA sequence: TGCAGTGCTAGAGGGCAGGGGCTAAATCAGCCCCAGCATTTT. Translated, it gives CSARGQGLNQPQHF.

CDR3 in amino acids: CSVEVLGGNEQYF. As DNA, the CDR3 is TGCAGCGTTGAAGTCCTTGGGGGGAACGAGCAGTACTTC. The chain joins TRBV29-1 to TRBJ2-7; D might be TRBD2 (6 bases). The ends were cut back, 1 base at V and 5 bases at J, with 12 bases in the middle. Germline V gene data show CDR1 as SQVTM and CDR2 as ANQGSEA. CDR3 length equals 13 residues.

A remark on this clonotype: An end of the junction differs from the germline gene, which may be a read error. V usage is TRBV20-1 and J usage is TRBJ2-5; D remains unclear. This CDR3 spans 12 amino acids. From germline, CDR1 is DFQATT and CDR2 SNEGSKA (reference sequence). CDR3 DNA sequence: TGCAGCGCTAACGAAGCTGGGGAGACCCAGTACTTC. Amino acid sequence: CSANEAGETQYF.

This clonotype was picked up a small number of times. This chain joins TRBV12-3 or TRBV12-4 and TRBJ2-7; D gene uncertain. This CDR3 spans 13 amino acids. V shed 5 bases and J shed 2 bases, with 10 bases lying between them. DNA for the CDR3: TGTGCCAGCAGTCCTGACAACACCTACGAGCAGTACTTC. This codes for CASSPDNTYEQYF.

The J gene is TRBJ2-7, the V gene TRBV3-1; TRBD1 agrees at 8 bases. CDR3 size: 15 residues. After removal of 3 bases from V and 5 bases from J, the junction contained 9 bases not matched to a gene. In germline, CDR1 is LGHDT, CDR2 YNNKEL (reference sequence). In DNA, the CDR3 is TGTGCCAGCAGCCAGACCCTGGACAGGGTCGACGAGCAGTACTTC. It yields the protein CASSQTLDRVDEQYF.

This clonotype turned up a few times. The CDR3 coding sequence is TGCAGCGTTTCTACGGGGGGGGATTGGGGGGAGACCCAGTACTTC. Translated: CSVSTGGDWGETQYF. The rearrangement links TRBV29-1 to TRBJ2-5; TRBD2 agrees at 8 bases. The CDR3 contains 15 residues. Germline V CDR1 and CDR2: SQVTM, ANQGSEA. V lost 5 bases to trimming and J lost 5 bases; unmatched junction nucleotides: 13. Looking up the rest from reference TRBV29-1 and TRBJ2-5 gives the full variable domain: SAVISQKPSRDICQRGTSLTIQCQVDSQVTMMFWYRQQPGQSLTLIATANQGSEATYESGFVIDKFPISRPNLTFSTLTVSNMSPEDSSIYLCSVSTGGDWGETQYFGPGTRLLVL.

On this clonotype: Lacking the conserved final phenylalanine or tryptophan, this CDR3 likely reflects a read error. The rearrangement links TRBV7-8 to TRBJ2-7, with a possible D match to TRBD1 (6 bases). The end of the DNA is better explained by TRBJ2-1, so the J call may be wrong. Germline lookup yields CDR1 SGHVS and CDR2 FQNEAQ. The CDR3 totals 14 residues. The CDR3 protein is CASSPQTGDNEQFL. CDR3 nucleotides: TGTGCCAGCAGCCCCCAGACAGGCGACAATGAGCAGTTCCTC.

This clonotype has only a few counts. This rearrangement joins TRBV29-1 to TRBJ2-3, with 9 bases that match TRBD1. V gave up 6 bases and J gave up 3 bases; unmatched junction bases: 4. The length of the CDR3 is 13 residues. CDR1 SQVTM and CDR2 ANQGSEA come from the germline V gene. In DNA form, the CDR3 reads TGCAGCGTCGAACAGGGGGCGACAGATACGCAGTATTTT. Translated, it gives CSVEQGATDTQYF.

The genes are TRBV6-6 and TRBJ2-7; 7 bases agree with TRBD2. The V gene's germline CDR1 is MNHNY and CDR2 SVGAGI (reference sequence). CDR3 length: 15 amino acids. V shed 6 bases and J 5 bases; nucleotides not matched to a gene: 13. The CDR3, as DNA: TGTGCCAGCAGCCTCTTGGGAGGGGCGGGGGACGAGCAGTACTTC. Translating it yields CASSLLGGAGDEQYF.

With regard to this clonotype: A junction boundary mismatches the germline segment, possibly from a read error. This chain uses TRBV2 with TRBJ2-3; TRBD1 is a possible D gene (5 bases). The germline V gene encodes CDR1 SNHLY and CDR2 FYNNEI. The CDR3 is 15 amino acids. CDR3 loop: CASNPGWISPDTQYF. In DNA form, the CDR3 reads TGTGCCAGCAACCCAGGGTGGATTAGCCCAGATACGCAGTACTTT.

In its sample, this clonotype was seen a few times. The chain is built from TRBV27 and TRBJ1-4; D not certain. The CDR3 has 15 residues. CDR1 and CDR2 from the germline V gene are MNHEY and SMNVEV (reference sequence). V was cut by 0 bases and J by 7 bases, with 12 bases left in between. CDR3 nucleotides: TGTGCCAGCAGTTTATCGAGCGGTTATGGTGAAAAACTGTTTTTT. Its protein is CASSLSSGYGEKLFF.

The V and J genes are TRBV4-1 and TRBJ2-5; D possibly matches TRBD1 or TRBD2 (6 bases each). The tail of the sequence fits TRBJ2-1 better, so the J call may be wrong. Per the germline V gene, CDR1 is MGHRA and CDR2 is YSYEKL. The CDR3 consists of 14 residues. The DNA of the CDR3 is TGCGCCACAACACCGCGGGACACCGGCGGTGAGCAGTTCTTC. This gives the protein CATTPRDTGGEQFF.

This sequence joins TRBV7-9 and TRBJ2-1; D remains unclear. The end of the DNA fits TRBJ2-5 better, so the J call may be wrong. The CDR3 has 11 amino acids. In germline, CDR1 is SEHNR, CDR2 FQNEAQ (reference sequence). This CDR3 is CASLTQETQYF. The CDR3 DNA follows: TGTGCCAGCTTAACCCAAGAGACCCAGTACTTC.

This clonotype was observed a few times. This sequence joins TRBV7-3 and TRBJ1-1, with D uncertain. The germline V and J ends were trimmed by 3 bases and 1 base, with 9 bases remaining between them. This CDR3 comprises 14 residues. CDR1 and CDR2 (germline): SGHTA, FQGTGA. For the CDR3, the DNA is TGTGCCAGCAGCTTCAATGGCGGGAACACTGAAGCTTTCTTT. Residues: CASSFNGGNTEAFF.

As DNA, the CDR3 is TGTGCCAGCAGCCACGGAGACAGGTCCACTGAAGCTTTCTTT. Protein product: CASSHGDRSTEAFF. V usage is TRBV3-1 and J usage is TRBJ1-1; D is perhaps TRBD1 (6 bases). Deletions cut 3 bases from V and 4 bases from J, with 12 bases between. Per germline, CDR1 LGHDT and CDR2 YNNKEL (reference sequence). This CDR3 is 14 amino acids long.

The J gene is TRBJ1-2, the V gene TRBV29-1; no firm D call. With 3 bases removed from V and 12 bases from J, the gap between germline ends came to 11 bases. Germline assignment: CDR1 SQVTM and CDR2 ANQGSEA. The CDR3 spans 10 residues. The DNA for the CDR3 is TGCAGCGTTGACCCGGGGAGAGACACCTTC. It specifies CSVDPGRDTF. Full variable domain (remainder filled in from reference TRBV29-1 and TRBJ1-2): SAVISQKPSRDICQRGTSLTIQCQVDSQVTMMFWYRQQPGQSLTLIATANQGSEATYESGFVIDKFPISRPNLTFSTLTVSNMSPEDSSIYLCSVDPGRDTFGSGTRLTVV.

V gene TRBV4-1 combines with J gene TRBJ1-2; D unresolved. Germline-derived CDR1 and CDR2 are MGHRA and YSYEKL. The CDR3 is 13 residues long. Trimming left V 0 bases short and J 5 bases short, with 7 bases between. CDR3 amino acids: CASSQEVAYGYTF. The CDR3 bases are TGCGCCAGCAGCCAAGAGGTGGCATATGGCTACACCTTC.